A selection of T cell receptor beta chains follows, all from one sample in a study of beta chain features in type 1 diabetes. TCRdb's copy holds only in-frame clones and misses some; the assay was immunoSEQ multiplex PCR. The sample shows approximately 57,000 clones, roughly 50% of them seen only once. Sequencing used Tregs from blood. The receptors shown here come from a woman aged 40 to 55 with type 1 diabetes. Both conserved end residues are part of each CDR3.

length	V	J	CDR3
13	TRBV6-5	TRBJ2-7	CASNRDGAYEQYF
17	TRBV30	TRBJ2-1	CAWSVGFGGVGYNEQFF
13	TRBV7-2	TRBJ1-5	CASSLGGIQPQHF
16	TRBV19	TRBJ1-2	CASSMGLQGISYGYTF
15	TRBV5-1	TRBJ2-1	CASSSYRDIRNEQFF
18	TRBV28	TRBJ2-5	CASSRAAGAGGPSGTQYF
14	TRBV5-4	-	CASSLAGVGETQYF
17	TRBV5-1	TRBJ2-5	CASSLGLGLAGRETQYF
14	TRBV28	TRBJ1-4	CASIGGRGGEKLFF
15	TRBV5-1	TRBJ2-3	CASSLDTGGTDTQYF
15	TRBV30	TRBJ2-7	CAWSVLGTGAYEQYF
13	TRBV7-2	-	CASSSSGGYEQYF
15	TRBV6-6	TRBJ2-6	CASSDTGSGANVLTF
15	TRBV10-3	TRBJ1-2	CATQALAGARYGYTF
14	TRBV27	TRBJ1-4	CASSLQGAGEKLFF
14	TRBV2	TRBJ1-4	CASSRQGADEKLFF
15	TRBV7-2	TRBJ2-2	CASSLTSGGTGELFF
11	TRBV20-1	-	CSATRAYEQYF
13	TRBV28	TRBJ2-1	CASLGAGFNEQFF
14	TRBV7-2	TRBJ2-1	CASSFPSRVGEQFF
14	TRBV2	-	CASIMGGSSYEQYF
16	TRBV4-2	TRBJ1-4	CASSRYTGETNEKLFF
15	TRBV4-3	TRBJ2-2	CASSPTQAIAGELFF
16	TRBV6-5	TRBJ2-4	CASSSNRILAKNIQYF
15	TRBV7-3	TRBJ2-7	CASSRTSAISYEQYF
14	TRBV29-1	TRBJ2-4	CSVLGAGAKNIQYF
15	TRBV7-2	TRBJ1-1	CASRTPGTGGTEAFF
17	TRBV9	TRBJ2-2	CASSVDGGRWNTGELFF
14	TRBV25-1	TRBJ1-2	CASSASADRVGYTF
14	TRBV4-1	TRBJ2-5	CASSQDPGVGTQYF
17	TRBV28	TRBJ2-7	CASSNKRGASSSYEQYF
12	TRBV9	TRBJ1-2	CASSADSYGYTF
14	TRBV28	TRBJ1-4	CASAGTATNEKLFF
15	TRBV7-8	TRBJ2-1	CASSLLLASYNEQFF
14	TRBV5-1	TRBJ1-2	CASSLTTGGLGYTF
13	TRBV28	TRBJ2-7	CASSLADFYEQYF
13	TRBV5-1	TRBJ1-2	CASSWTGRNGYTF
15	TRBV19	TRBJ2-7	CASSTPGRVVHEQYF
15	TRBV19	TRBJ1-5	CASSIHGQGGQPQHF
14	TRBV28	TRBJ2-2	CASSLTQLAGELFF
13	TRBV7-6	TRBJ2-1	CASSLEGQGEQFF
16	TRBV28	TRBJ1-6	CASSLTLGQGGSPLHF
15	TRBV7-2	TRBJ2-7	CASSTGQGMLYEQYF
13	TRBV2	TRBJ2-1	CASRGAWEGEQFF
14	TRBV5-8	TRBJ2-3	CASSLTSGRNTQYF
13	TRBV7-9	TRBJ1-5	CASSAGQFLPQHF